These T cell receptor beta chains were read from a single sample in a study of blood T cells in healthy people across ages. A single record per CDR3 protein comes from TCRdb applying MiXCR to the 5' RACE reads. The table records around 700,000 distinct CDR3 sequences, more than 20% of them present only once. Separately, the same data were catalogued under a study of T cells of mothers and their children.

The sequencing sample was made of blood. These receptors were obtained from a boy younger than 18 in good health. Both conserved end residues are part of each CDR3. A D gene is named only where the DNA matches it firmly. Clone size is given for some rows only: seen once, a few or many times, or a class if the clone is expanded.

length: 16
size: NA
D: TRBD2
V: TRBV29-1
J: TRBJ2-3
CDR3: CSVGYLGLAGADTQYF
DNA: TGCAGCGTTGGGTATCTGGGACTAGCGGGAGCGGATACGCAGTATTTT

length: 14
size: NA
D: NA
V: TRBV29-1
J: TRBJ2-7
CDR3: CSVESAKGSREQYF
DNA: TGCAGCGTTGAGTCCGCCAAAGGGTCGCGGGAGCAGTACTTC

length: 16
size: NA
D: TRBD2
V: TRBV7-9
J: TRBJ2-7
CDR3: CASSLRWLAEPYEQYF
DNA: TGTGCCAGCAGCCTACGGTGGCTAGCGGAGCCCTACGAGCAGTACTTC

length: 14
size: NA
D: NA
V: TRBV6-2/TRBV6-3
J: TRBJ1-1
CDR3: CASRPRQVNTEAFF
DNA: TGTGCCAGCAGACCCCGACAGGTTAACACTGAAGCTTTCTTT

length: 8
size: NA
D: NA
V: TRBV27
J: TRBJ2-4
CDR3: CASSFGHF
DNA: TGTGCCAGCAGTTTTGGTCACTTC

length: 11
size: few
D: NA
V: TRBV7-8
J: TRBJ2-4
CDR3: CASSGGNIQYF
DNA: TGTGCCAGCAGCGGGGGTAACATTCAGTACTTC

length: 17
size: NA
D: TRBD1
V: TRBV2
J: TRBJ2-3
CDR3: CATRRDREGTYTDTQYF
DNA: TGTGCCACCCGGAGAGACAGGGAAGGGACCTACACAGATACGCAGTATTTT

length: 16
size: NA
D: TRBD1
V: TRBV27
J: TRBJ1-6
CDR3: CASNPTGSSYNSPLHF
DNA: TGTGCCAGCAACCCGACAGGGAGCTCCTATAATTCACCCCTCCACTTT

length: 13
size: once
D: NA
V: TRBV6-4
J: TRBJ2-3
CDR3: CASSHRFTDTQYF
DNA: TGTGCCAGCAGCCACAGGTTCACAGATACGCAGTATTTT

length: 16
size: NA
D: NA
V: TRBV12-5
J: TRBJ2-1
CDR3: CASGDDRDTIYNEQFF
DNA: TGTGCTAGTGGGGACGATCGGGACACTATCTACAATGAGCAGTTCTTC

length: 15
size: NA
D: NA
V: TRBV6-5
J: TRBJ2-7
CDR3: CASSYSSSSSYEQYF
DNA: TGTGCCAGCAGTTACTCGTCCTCGAGCTCCTACGAGCAGTACTTC

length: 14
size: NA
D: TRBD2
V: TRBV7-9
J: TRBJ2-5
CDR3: CASIGTSGAETQYF
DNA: TGTGCCAGCATCGGGACTAGCGGGGCAGAGACCCAGTACTTC

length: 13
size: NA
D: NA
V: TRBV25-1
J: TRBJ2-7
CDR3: CASRKGGSYEQYF
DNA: TGTGCCAGCAGGAAGGGCGGCTCCTACGAGCAGTACTTC

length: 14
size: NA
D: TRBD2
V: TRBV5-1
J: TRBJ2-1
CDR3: CASSIRGRAIEQFF
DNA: TGCGCCAGCAGCATTCGCGGGAGGGCCATTGAGCAGTTCTTC

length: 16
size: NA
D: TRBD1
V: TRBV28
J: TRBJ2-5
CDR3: CASSTPGTATQETQYF
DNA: TGTGCCAGCAGTACGCCCGGGACAGCAACCCAAGAGACCCAGTACTTC

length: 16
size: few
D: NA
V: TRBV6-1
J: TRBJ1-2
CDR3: CASSGGLTGKNYGYTF
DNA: TGTGCCAGCAGTGGGGGTCTAACCGGGAAGAACTATGGCTACACCTTC

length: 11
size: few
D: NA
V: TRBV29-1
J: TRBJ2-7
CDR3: CSVIPKDEQYF
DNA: TGCAGCGTTATCCCTAAGGACGAGCAGTACTTC

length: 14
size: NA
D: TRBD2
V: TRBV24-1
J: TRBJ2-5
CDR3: CATSDHLAGETQYF
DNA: TGTGCCACCAGTGATCACCTAGCGGGAGAGACCCAGTACTTC

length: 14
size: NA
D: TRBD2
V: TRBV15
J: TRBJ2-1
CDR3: CATSRGPGRESKFF
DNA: TGTGCCACCAGCAGAGGCCCAGGGCGGGAGTCTAAGTTCTTC

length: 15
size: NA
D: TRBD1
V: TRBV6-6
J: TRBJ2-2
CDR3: CASRPDRVVTGELFF
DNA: TGTGCCAGCAGACCAGACAGGGTGGTCACCGGGGAGCTGTTTTTT